This TCR beta chain is drawn from a study of cytomegalovirus exposure and HLA in healthy donors. This clone was seen more than once but under ten times. Its specificity is not known. Points from the study as a whole: Beyond CMV serostatus, there was no information to go on about immune exposure.

The PCR had 60 Vbeta and 13 Jbeta primers. Generated by immunoSEQ multiplex PCR, the TCRdb table keeps only in-frame clones and is missing some. This sample yields under 95,000 clones, of which roughly 8.2% are seen a single time; over 2% belongs to the top ten. The CDR3 is 12 amino acids. Germline CDR1 reads SEHNR; CDR2 reads FQNEAQ (reference sequence). Source material: PBMCs. The source of this sequence is a man aged 50 to 60 in good health and CMV-seronegative. The chain joins TRBV7-9 to TRBJ2-5; weak D call: TRBD1 (6 bases). With the DNA end fitting TRBJ2-7 better, the J assignment may be wrong. CDR3 residues: CASTLTGDEQYF. In nucleotides, the CDR3 is TGTGCCAGCACCCTGACAGGAGACGAGCAGTACTTC.